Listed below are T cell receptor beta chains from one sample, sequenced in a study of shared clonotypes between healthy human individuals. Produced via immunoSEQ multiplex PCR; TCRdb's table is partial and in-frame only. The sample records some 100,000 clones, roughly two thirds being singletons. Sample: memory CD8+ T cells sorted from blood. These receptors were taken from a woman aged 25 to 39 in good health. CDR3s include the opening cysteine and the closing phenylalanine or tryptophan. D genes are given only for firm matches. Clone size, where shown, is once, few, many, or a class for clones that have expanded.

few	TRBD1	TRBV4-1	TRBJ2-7	CASSHRTGDPYEQYF	TGCGCCAGCAGCCACCGGACAGGGGACCCCTACGAGCAGTACTTC
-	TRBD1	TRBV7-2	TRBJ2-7	CASSLATQGSSYEQYF	TGTGCCAGCAGCTTAGCGACACAGGGGTCCTCCTACGAGCAGTACTTC
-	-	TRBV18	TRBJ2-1	CASSPKSEQFF	TGTGCCAGCTCACCAAAATCTGAGCAGTTCTTC
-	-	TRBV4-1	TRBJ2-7	CASSQRDTVGVYEQYF	TGCGCCAGCAGCCAACGGGACACCGTTGGGGTCTACGAGCAGTACTTC
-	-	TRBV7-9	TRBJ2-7	CASSLGRGTASSYEQYF	TGTGCCAGCAGCTTAGGTAGGGGCACCGCAAGCTCCTACGAGCAGTACTTC
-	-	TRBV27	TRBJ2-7	CASSLGGALTYEQYF	TGTGCCAGCAGTTTAGGGGGGGCTTTAACCTACGAGCAGTACTTC
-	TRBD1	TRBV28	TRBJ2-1	CASTGTANNEQFF	TGTGCCAGCACTGGGACAGCAAACAATGAGCAGTTCTTC
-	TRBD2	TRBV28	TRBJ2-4	CASAGGRDVFGKNIQYF	TGTGCCAGCGCTGGCGGGAGGGATGTTTTTGGCAAAAACATTCAGTACTTC
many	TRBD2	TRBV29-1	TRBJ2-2	CSVTNTLAGDTGELFF	TGCAGCGTGACGAATACACTAGCGGGCGACACCGGGGAGCTGTTTTTT
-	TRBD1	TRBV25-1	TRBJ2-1	CASSEPHATGTGLNEQFF	TGTGCCAGCAGTGAGCCTCACGCTACCGGGACAGGGCTAAATGAGCAGTTCTTC
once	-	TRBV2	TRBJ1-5	CASSLWVPVPPYSNQPQHF	TGTGCCAGCAGTCTTTGGGTACCCGTACCCCCGTATAGCAATCAGCCCCAGCATTTT
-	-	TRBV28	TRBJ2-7	CASSRRWISYEQYF	TGTGCCAGCAGTCGACGGTGGATCTCCTACGAGCAGTACTTC
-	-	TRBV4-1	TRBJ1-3	CASSQVFVPFTSSGNTIYF	TGCGCCAGCAGCCAAGTCTTTGTCCCCTTCACAAGCTCTGGAAACACCATATATTTT
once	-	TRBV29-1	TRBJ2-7	CSVETQYSYEQYF	TGCAGCGTTGAAACTCAATACTCCTACGAGCAGTACTTC
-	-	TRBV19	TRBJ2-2	CASGLGNQGPGELFF	TGTGCCAGTGGGTTGGGGAACCAGGGTCCCGGGGAGCTGTTTTTT
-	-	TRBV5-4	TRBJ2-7	CASRGGGSYEQYF	TGTGCCAGCCGCGGGGGCGGGAGTTACGAGCAGTACTTC
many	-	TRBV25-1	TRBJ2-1	CASSESPEVLSSYNEQFF	TGTGCCAGCAGTGAATCACCAGAGGTACTGAGCTCCTACAATGAGCAGTTCTTC
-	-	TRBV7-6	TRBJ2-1	CASSSAVNEQFF	TGTGCCAGCAGCTCGGCAGTCAATGAGCAGTTCTTC
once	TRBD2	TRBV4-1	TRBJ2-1	CASSRTVTSGGSNEQFF	TGCGCCAGCAGCCGGACGGTAACTAGCGGGGGGTCCAATGAGCAGTTCTTC
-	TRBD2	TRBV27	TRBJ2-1	CASSRLGTSGVMYNEQFF	TGTGCCAGCAGTCGCCTCGGGACTAGCGGAGTGATGTACAATGAGCAGTTCTTC
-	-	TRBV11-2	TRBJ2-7	CASSLAGPTYEQYF	TGTGCCAGCAGCTTGGCGGGTCCTACCTACGAGCAGTACTTC
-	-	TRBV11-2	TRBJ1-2	CASSLGTGSNYTF	TGTGCCAGCAGCTTAGGTACAGGGAGCAATTACACCTTC
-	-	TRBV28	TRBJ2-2	CASSFNPATGELFF	TGTGCCAGCAGTTTTAACCCGGCCACCGGGGAGCTGTTTTTT
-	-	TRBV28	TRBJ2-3	CASSLLRGAAGWYTQYF	TGTGCCAGCAGTCTACTTCGCGGCGCTGCGGGATGGTATACGCAGTATTTT
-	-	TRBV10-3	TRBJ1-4	CAISVTRRLGEKLFF	TGTGCCATCAGTGTAACTCGTCGGTTAGGTGAAAAACTGTTTTTT
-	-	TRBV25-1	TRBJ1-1	CASSDGQMNTEAFF	TGTGCCAGCAGCGACGGACAGATGAACACTGAAGCTTTCTTT
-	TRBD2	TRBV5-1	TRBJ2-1	CASSFWGLAGDEQFF	TGCGCCAGCAGCTTCTGGGGACTAGCGGGTGATGAGCAGTTCTTC
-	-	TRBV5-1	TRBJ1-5	CASSVGLESNQPQHF	TGCGCCAGCAGCGTGGGGCTGGAGAGCAATCAGCCCCAGCATTTT
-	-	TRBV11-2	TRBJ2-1	CASRSRGLQDEQFF	TGTGCCAGCAGATCGAGGGGGTTGCAGGATGAGCAGTTCTTC
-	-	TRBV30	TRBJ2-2	CAWSDRESAGELFF	TGTGCCTGGAGTGATCGGGAGTCGGCCGGGGAGCTGTTTTTT
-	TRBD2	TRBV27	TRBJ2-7	CASSLATSGPYEQYF	TGTGCCAGCAGTCTTGCGACTAGCGGCCCCTACGAGCAGTACTTC
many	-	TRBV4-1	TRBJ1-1	CASSWTDMNTEAFF	TGCGCCAGCAGCTGGACGGATATGAACACTGAAGCTTTCTTT
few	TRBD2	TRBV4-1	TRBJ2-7	CASSQVSGRAREQYF	TGCGCCAGCAGCCAAGTTAGCGGGAGGGCCCGCGAGCAGTACTTC
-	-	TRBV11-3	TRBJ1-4	CASSYDAGGRATNEKLFF	TGTGCCAGCAGCTACGACGCTGGGGGTCGGGCAACTAATGAAAAACTGTTTTTT
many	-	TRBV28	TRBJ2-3	CASSFELQGDTQYF	TGTGCCAGCAGTTTCGAATTACAGGGCGATACGCAGTATTTT
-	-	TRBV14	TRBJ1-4	CASSQFATNEKLFF	TGTGCCAGCAGCCAGTTCGCGACTAATGAAAAACTGTTTTTT
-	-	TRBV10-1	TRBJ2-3	CASSEEEIGTDTQYF	TGCGCCAGCAGTGAGGAGGAAATTGGCACAGATACGCAGTATTTT
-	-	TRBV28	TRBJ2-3	CASSFLGVITDTQYF	TGTGCCAGCAGTTTCTTGGGGGTCATCACAGATACGCAGTATTTT